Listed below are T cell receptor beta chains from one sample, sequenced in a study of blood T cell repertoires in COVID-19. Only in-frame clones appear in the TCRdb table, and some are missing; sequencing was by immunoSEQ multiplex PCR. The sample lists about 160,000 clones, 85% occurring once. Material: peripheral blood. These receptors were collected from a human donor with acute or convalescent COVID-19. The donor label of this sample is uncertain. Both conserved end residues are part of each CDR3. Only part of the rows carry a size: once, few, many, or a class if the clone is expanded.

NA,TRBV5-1,CASSLTSNGYTF
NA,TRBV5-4,CASSRDRLGAFF
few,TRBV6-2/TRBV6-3,CASSPNSGDRDTEAFF
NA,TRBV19,CASSIQGHYGYTF
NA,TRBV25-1,CASSGAGGYTF
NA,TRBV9,CASSVVASGFPPEQFF
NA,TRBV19,CASIRPDRGLPEAFF
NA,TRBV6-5,CASRGAGGGNQPQHF
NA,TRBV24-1,CATSDFWDRRFTGELFF
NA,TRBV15,CATSRTGRSNQPQHF
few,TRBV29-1,CSVWWPTDRKGVNYGYTF
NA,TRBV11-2,CASSLAGQRESYTF
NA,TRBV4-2,CASSHPKLKPGELFF
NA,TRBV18,CASSLLAANTGELFF
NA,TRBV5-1,CASSLNHPGTGDGYTF
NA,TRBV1,CTSSQGRGQRQPQHF
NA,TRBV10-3,CAISSGLAAQETQYF
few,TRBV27,CASSSSAEGFYEQYF
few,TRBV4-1,CASSQDRTNYGYTF
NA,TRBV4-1,CASSQEGAGLQPQHF
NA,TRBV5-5,CASRRDSFVSEQYF
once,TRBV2,CASSLTGEAYGYTF
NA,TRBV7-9,CASSLGQSNQPQHF
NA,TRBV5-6,CASSSGLAGLNYEQYF
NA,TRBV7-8,CASSRDSGPYEQYF
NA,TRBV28,CASRPGTGSEKLFF
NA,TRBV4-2,CASSPGVAGGTDTQYF
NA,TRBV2,CASSVGQGKEKLFF
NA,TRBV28,CASSLVTGLNTEAFF
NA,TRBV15,CATSKSPGDIANTGELFF
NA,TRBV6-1,CASSDRVRNNSPLHF
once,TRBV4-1,CASSQLIGRNYGYTF
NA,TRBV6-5,CASHRVNTEAFF
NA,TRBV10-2,CASQWALNQPQHF
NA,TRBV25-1,CASSESGRGRGYTF
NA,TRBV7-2,CASSLTYRGVNEKLFF
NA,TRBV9,CASSVAKSSGNTIYF
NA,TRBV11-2,CASNPGGSYGYTF
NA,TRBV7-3,CASSLTGGTDTQYF
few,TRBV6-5,CASRGQGRYQETQYF
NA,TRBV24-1,CATSDPGGGNQPQHF
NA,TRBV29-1,CSAPDREKGNTEAFF
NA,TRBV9,CASSTQGSSYNEQFF
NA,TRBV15,CATSRTRGTGKQETQYF